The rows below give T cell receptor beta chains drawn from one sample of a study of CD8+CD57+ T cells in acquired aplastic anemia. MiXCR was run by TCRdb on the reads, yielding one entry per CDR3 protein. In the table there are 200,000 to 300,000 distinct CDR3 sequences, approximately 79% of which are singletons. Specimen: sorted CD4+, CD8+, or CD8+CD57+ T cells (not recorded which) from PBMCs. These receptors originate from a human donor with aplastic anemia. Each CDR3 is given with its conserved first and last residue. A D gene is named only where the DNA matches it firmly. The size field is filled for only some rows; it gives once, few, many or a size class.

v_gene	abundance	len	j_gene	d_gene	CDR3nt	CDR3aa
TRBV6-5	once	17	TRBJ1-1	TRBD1	TGTGCCAGCAGCCAGGGGGGCTACTGGGGGATGAACACTGAAGCTTTCTTT	CASSQGGYWGMNTEAFF
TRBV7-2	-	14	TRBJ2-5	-	TGTGCCAGCAGCCTACAAGGGGGGGACCGGGTCCAGTATTTC	CASSLQGGDRVQYF
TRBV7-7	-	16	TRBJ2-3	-	TGTGCTAGCAGCCCCGGCATATCTAGGAACACAGATACGCAGTATTTT	CASSPGISRNTDTQYF
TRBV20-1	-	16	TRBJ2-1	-	TGCAGTGCCAGAAGTTGGGGACCCAAGATGTCGAATGAGCAGTTCTTC	CSARSWGPKMSNEQFF
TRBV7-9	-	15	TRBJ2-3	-	TGTGCCAGCAGCAAACAGACAGGCGGCACAGATACGCAGTATTTT	CASSKQTGGTDTQYF
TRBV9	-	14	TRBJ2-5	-	TGTGCCAGCAGCAGAGGGGACCGACAGGGAGGAAACAACTTC	CASSRGDRQGGNNF
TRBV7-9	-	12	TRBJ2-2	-	TGTGCCAGCAGCTTAGTAGCCGGGAAGCAGTTTTTT	CASSLVAGKQFF
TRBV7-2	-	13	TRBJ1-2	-	-	CASSFHFAGGALF
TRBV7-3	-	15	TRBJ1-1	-	TGTGCCAGCAGCTTAGAACAGACAGAGAACACTGAAGCTTTCTTT	CASSLEQTENTEAFF
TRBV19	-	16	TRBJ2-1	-	TGTGCCAGCAGCCTGGGGGGCGAAAACGGTCAGGATCAGCAGTTCTTC	CASSLGGENGQDQQFF
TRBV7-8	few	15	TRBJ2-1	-	TGTGCCAGCAGCATAGCTAGAGGAGCCTACAATCAGTATTTCTTC	CASSIARGAYNQYFF
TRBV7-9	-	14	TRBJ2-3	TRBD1	TGTGCCAGCCGGGACAGGGGGTTAAGTGATCAGTTCTACTTT	CASRDRGLSDQFYF
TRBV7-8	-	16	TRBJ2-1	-	TGTGCCAGCAGCTGGGCAGGAGGGAACACTGAAGCTTTCCAGTTCTTC	CASSWAGGNTEAFQFF
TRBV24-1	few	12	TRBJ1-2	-	TGTGCCACCACCCTGGACAGCTATGGCTACACCTTC	CATTLDSYGYTF
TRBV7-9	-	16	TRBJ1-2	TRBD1	TGTGCCAGCACCCATGGGACAGGGGGCAGCGACCAGTACTACACCTTC	CASTHGTGGSDQYYTF
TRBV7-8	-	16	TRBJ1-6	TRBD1	TGTGCCAGCAGCCACTCGGAGACAGGGTGGAATTCACCCCTCCACTTT	CASSHSETGWNSPLHF
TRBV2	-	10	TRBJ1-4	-	TGTGCCAGCAGGCTCTCCCAACTGTTTTTT	CASRLSQLFF
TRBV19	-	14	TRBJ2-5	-	TGTGCCAGTAGGACAGCGGGCTGGGTAGATACCCAGTACTTC	CASRTAGWVDTQYF
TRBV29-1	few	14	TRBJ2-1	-	TGCAGCGTTGAAGGACAGGCGACCTACAATGAGCAGTTCTTC	CSVEGQATYNEQFF
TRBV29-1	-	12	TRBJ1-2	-	TGCAGCGTTGAAGACAGGGCCAGTGGCTACACCTTC	CSVEDRASGYTF
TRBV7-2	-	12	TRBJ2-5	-	TGTGCCGGAAGGGTGGCTGGGGACACCCAGTACTTC	CAGRVAGDTQYF
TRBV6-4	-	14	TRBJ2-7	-	TGTGCCAGCAGGAGGTACAGCGAAACCTACGAGCAGTACTTC	CASRRYSETYEQYF
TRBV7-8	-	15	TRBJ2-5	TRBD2	TGTGCCAGCAGCCTAGCGGGAGGTCGGGGTACGCCCTATTACTTC	CASSLAGGRGTPYYF
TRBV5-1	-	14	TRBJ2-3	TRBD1	TGCGCCAGCAGCTTGGGGCAGGGGGCCTATACGCAGTATTTT	CASSLGQGAYTQYF
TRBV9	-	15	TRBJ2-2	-	TGTGCCAGCAGCGCCGGCGACACCCACACCGGGGAGCTGTTTTTT	CASSAGDTHTGELFF
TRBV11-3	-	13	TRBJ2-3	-	TGTGCCAGCGGGGACGATGTGACAGATACGCAGTATTTT	CASGDDVTDTQYF
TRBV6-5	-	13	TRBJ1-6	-	TGTGCCAGCAGCACCGGGCCAGGAGATACCCTCCACTTT	CASSTGPGDTLHF
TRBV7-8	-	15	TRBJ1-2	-	TGTGCCAGCAGCTTTCATCCGGGCGCGACAGCCGTCTCCACCTTC	CASSFHPGATAVSTF
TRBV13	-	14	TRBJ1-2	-	TGTGCCAGCAGCTTAGTGGCCTGGGGCAATGGCTACACCTTC	CASSLVAWGNGYTF
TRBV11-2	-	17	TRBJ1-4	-	TGTGCCAGCAGCGTGACTGGGGGCGAACAAATTAATGAAAAACTGTTTTTT	CASSVTGGEQINEKLFF
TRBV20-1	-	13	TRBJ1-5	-	TGCAGTGCTAGTTCTGGCAGCAATCAGCCCCAGCATTTT	CSASSGSNQPQHF
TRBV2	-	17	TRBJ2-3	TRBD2	TGTGCCAGCTGCGAGAGGGGAGCGGGGGGGCGAACAGATACGCAGTATTTT	CASCERGAGGRTDTQYF
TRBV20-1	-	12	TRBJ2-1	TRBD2	TGCAGTGCTCGCGGACTAGCGGGGGGTCTGTCCTTC	CSARGLAGGLSF
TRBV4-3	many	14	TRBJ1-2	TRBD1	TGCGCCAGCAGCCGGGGACAGGGGGCGTTTGGCTACACCTTC	CASSRGQGAFGYTF
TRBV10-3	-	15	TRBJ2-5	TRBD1	TGTGCCATCAGTGAGACTAGGGACAGGGGAGAGACCCAGTACTTC	CAISETRDRGETQYF
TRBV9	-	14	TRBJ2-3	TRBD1	TGTGCCAGCAGCGTAGGATCAGGGGGCGCCGCGGAGTATTTT	CASSVGSGGAAEYF
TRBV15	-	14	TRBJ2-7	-	TGTGCCACCAGCAACGTGAACGATAAATACGCGCAGTACTTC	CATSNVNDKYAQYF
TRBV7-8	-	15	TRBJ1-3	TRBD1	TGTGCCAGCAGGACACCGGGACAGTCTAACCTGGCCGAGTATTTT	CASRTPGQSNLAEYF
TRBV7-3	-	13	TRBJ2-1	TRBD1	TGTGCCAGCAGTGAGCCGGGGACAGATACGCAGTTTTTC	CASSEPGTDTQFF
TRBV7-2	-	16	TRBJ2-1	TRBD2	TGTGCCAGCAGCTTAGAGACTAGCGGGGGGGGTGAAGTGCAGTTCTTC	CASSLETSGGGEVQFF
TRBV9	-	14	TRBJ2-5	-	TGTGCCAGCAGCGTGGGGACTTGGGGAGAGACCCAGTACTTC	CASSVGTWGETQYF